This T cell receptor (beta chain) was documented in a study of T cells in localized non-small cell lung cancer. Findings and limits, study-wide: Among the tissues sampled, uninvolved adjacent lung had the highest T cell clonality, above tumor.

Germline CDR1 MNHEY, CDR2 SMNVEV (reference sequence). The length of the CDR3 is 15 residues. With 4 bases removed from V and 1 base from J, the gap between germline ends came to 13 bases. Regarding this clone: What it binds is unknown.

Clones were read by immunoSEQ multiplex PCR, and TCRdb kept only the in-frame ones, dropping some. This sample has about 20,000 clones, with 87% found just once. This chain uses TRBV27 with TRBJ1-1; D might be TRBD1 (6 bases). The TCR originated in a man between 35 and 75 years old with stage II squamous cell lung carcinoma. Here the sequenced sample was PBMCs, taken before any cancer treatment. In nucleotides, the CDR3 is TGTGCCAGCAGTTCCTACGGGACACCGAACACTGAAGCTTTCTTT. It yields the protein CASSSYGTPNTEAFF.